Following are 19 T cell receptor beta chains from one sample sequenced in a study of shared clonotypes between healthy human individuals. The repertoire was sequenced with immunoSEQ multiplex PCR; TCRdb's copy has only in-frame clones and lacks some. Here the sample spans hundreds of thousands of clones, 85% to 95% being singletons. CD8 cells regarded as naive lacked CD45RO, were positively chosen for CCR7, and omitted terminally differentiated effector memory CD45RA+ cells. The specimen sequenced was naive CD8+ T cells sorted from blood. Receptors were obtained from a woman aged 30 to 39 in good health.

This chain joins TRBV2 and TRBJ1-2; the D gene is possibly TRBD1 (5 bases). With 0 bases removed from V and 6 bases from J, the gap between germline ends came to 17 bases. This CDR3 has 16 residues. Germline V gives CDR1 SNHLY, CDR2 FYNNEI. The CDR3 spells CASSEAPGETADGYTF. CDR3 nucleotide sequence: TGTGCCAGCAGTGAAGCGCCGGGTGAGACAGCGGATGGCTACACCTTC.

V is TRBV27 and J is TRBJ1-6; D is undetermined. This CDR3 contains 14 residues. Trimming shortened V by 0 bases and J by 6 bases, and 6 bases separated the two germline ends. Per germline, CDR1 MNHEY and CDR2 SMNVEV (reference sequence). The CDR3 coding sequence is TGTGCCAGCAGTTTATCCCCGGTTAATTCACCCCTCCACTTT. Translation gives CASSLSPVNSPLHF.

The CDR3 DNA follows: TGTGCCAGCAGCTTAGGGCTAGCGGGAGTGGGCCATGAGCAGTTCTTC. Residues: CASSLGLAGVGHEQFF. The chain uses TRBV11-2 and TRBJ2-1, with 10 nucleotides matching TRBD2. V was clipped by 1 base and J by 8 bases; unmatched bases: 8. This CDR3 has 16 residues. Germline V lookup: CDR1 SGHAT, CDR2 FQNNGV. The variable domain in full, with the rest retrieved from reference TRBV11-2 and TRBJ2-1, is EAGVAQSPRYKIIEKRQSVAFWCNPISGHATLYWYQQILGQGPKLLIQFQNNGVVDDSQLPKDRFSAERLKGVDSTLKIQPAKLEDSAVYLCASSLGLAGVGHEQFFGPGTRLTVL.

DNA of the CDR3: TGCAGCGGTCGGCGGGATAGCTCCTACGAGCAGTACTTC. This sequence encodes CSGRRDSSYEQYF. V is TRBV29-1 and J is TRBJ2-7; D might be TRBD2 (6 bases). Germline loops: CDR1 SQVTM, CDR2 ANQGSEA. V was cut by 7 bases and J by 0 bases, with 13 bases left in between. This CDR3 spans 13 amino acids.

The chain is built from TRBV28 and TRBJ1-3, with unresolved D. With 9 bases removed from V and 1 base from J, the gap between germline ends came to 7 bases. CDR3 length equals 12 residues. CDR1 and CDR2 (germline): MDHEN, SYDVKM. The CDR3 spells CASSRSGNTIYF. The CDR3 nucleotides are TGTGCCAGTTCTCGGTCTGGAAACACCATATATTTT.

V and J are TRBV28 and TRBJ2-3; 8 positions match TRBD2. Germline V gene sequence: CDR1 MDHEN, CDR2 SYDVKM. V lost 1 base and J lost 2; bases outside the gene matches: 5. The CDR3 covers 16 residues. CDR3 sequence reads: CASSLSRTSITDTQYF. DNA for the CDR3: TGTGCCAGCAGTTTATCCCGGACTAGCATCACAGATACGCAGTATTTT.

A word on this clone: The sample carries other DNA sequences with the same CDR3. The chain combines TRBV28 with TRBJ1-2; D remains unclear. The length of the CDR3 is 14 residues. Germline V gene sequence: CDR1 MDHEN, CDR2 SYDVKM. V lost 5 bases to trimming and J lost 4 bases, with 14 bases between them. In DNA, the CDR3 is TGTGCCAGCAGTCCCCCAGGCCCTGGCTATGGCTACACCTTC. Its protein is CASSPPGPGYGYTF.

This clone occurred once. J is TRBJ2-7 and V is TRBV30; the match to TRBD2 covers 7 bases. Germline loops: CDR1 GTSNPN, CDR2 SVGIG (reference sequence). The J segment lost 4 bases and the V segment lost 7 bases, leaving 13 bases of the junction unmatched. This CDR3 comprises 14 residues. This chain's CDR3 is CASNEAGASYEQYF. The CDR3 bases are TGTGCCTCAAATGAGGCGGGAGCTTCGTACGAGCAGTACTTC.

The V gene is TRBV29-1, the J gene TRBJ2-7, with TRBD2 identical over 15 bases. CDR1 is SQVTM and CDR2 is ANQGSEA in the germline V gene. This CDR3 region has 16 residues. Losses at the gene ends were 5 bases for V and 2 bases for J; bases not matched to a gene: 7. The CDR3 nucleotides are TGCAGCGTTTCAGGGACTAGCGGGAGGTCGGCCTACGAGCAGTACTTC. As protein: CSVSGTSGRSAYEQYF.

This clone is a singleton in its sample. V usage is TRBV4-1 and J usage is TRBJ2-3; 9 nucleotides line up with TRBD2. The CDR3 sequence is 16 residues long. The V gene's germline CDR1 is MGHRA and CDR2 YSYEKL. V dropped 4 bases and J dropped 2; count of bases not matched to a gene: 7. The CDR3 DNA follows: TGCGCCAGCAGCCTACGACTAGCGGTGCTCACAGATACGCAGTATTTT. Protein: CASSLRLAVLTDTQYF.

The chain has TRBV5-1 and TRBJ1-6; TRBD1 matches 7 bases. The CDR3 has 19 residues. The V segment lost 5 bases and the J segment 0 bases; nucleotides outside the gene matches: 14. The germline V gene has CDR1 SGHRS and CDR2 YFSETQ. This CDR3 reads CASRAGTAIPGSYNSPLHF. CDR3 DNA sequence: TGCGCCAGCAGGGCCGGGACAGCAATACCTGGCTCCTATAATTCACCCCTCCACTTT.

The rearrangement links TRBV4-1 to TRBJ2-1, with D hard to call. The V gene's germline CDR1 is MGHRA and CDR2 YSYEKL. The CDR3 contains 15 residues. The ends were cut back, 1 base at V and 2 bases at J, with 9 bases in the middle. CDR3 sequence (DNA): TGCGCCAGCAGCCAAGGGCGTAGCCCCTACAATGAGCAGTTCTTC. It specifies CASSQGRSPYNEQFF.

This chain connects TRBV19 to TRBJ1-1; 8 nucleotides match TRBD1. This CDR3 spans 16 amino acids. Trimming removed 5 bases from V and 6 bases from J; junction bases left unmatched: 14. Germline CDR1 reads LNHDA; CDR2 reads SQIVND (reference sequence). The CDR3 coding sequence is TGTGCCAGTAGTTATGAGTCGGGCAGGGGGCTCGCTGAAGCTTTCTTT. Amino acids: CASSYESGRGLAEAFF. The full variable domain, completed using reference TRBV19 and TRBJ1-1, is DGGITQSPKYLFRKEGQNVTLSCEQNLNHDAMYWYRQDPGQGLRLIYYSQIVNDFQKGDIAEGYSVSREKKESFPLTVTSAQKNPTAFYLCASSYESGRGLAEAFFGQGTRLTVV.

This clone was seen more than once but under ten times. The rearrangement uses TRBV19 and TRBJ1-2; TRBD1 is a possible D gene (5 bases). V dropped 10 bases and J dropped 4 bases, with 19 bases sitting between them. CDR3 length: 14 residues. Germline V gene lookup returns CDR1 LNHDA and CDR2 SQIVND (reference sequence). The DNA for the CDR3 is TGTGCCACCCGCCGGGACTTGGGCTTCTATGGCTACACCTTC. It codes for CATRRDLGFYGYTF.

The chain links TRBV7-9 to TRBJ2-2, with D unresolved. Looked up from germline, CDR1 is SEHNR and CDR2 is FQNEAQ (reference sequence). This CDR3 spans 12 amino acids. V shed 5 bases and J shed 7 bases, with 8 bases lying between them. DNA of the CDR3: TGTGCCAGCAGCCCGATCGGCGGGGAGCTGTTTTTT. Its protein product is CASSPIGGELFF.

This clone was detected a few times. This CDR3 is also generated by other DNA sequences in the sample. The CDR3 DNA is TGTGCCAGCAGCTTCGGCGGGGACACTGAAGCTTTCTTT. As protein: CASSFGGDTEAFF. The gene calls are TRBV11-2 and TRBJ1-1; no clear D gene. V lost 3 bases and J 3 bases, leaving 8 bases between the germline ends. The germline gives CDR1 SGHAT, CDR2 FQNNGV. The CDR3 consists of 13 residues.

The V call is TRBV7-9, the J call TRBJ2-3, with 10 bases aligning to TRBD1. The V gene end was trimmed by 7 bases and the J gene end by 6 bases; junction bases not matched to a gene: 13. The CDR3 is made up of 16 amino acids. Looked up from germline, CDR1 is SEHNR and CDR2 is FQNEAQ (reference sequence). The CDR3 is CASNPSRGTGVDTQYF. CDR3 sequence (DNA): TGTGCCAGCAACCCAAGCCGAGGGACAGGGGTCGATACGCAGTATTTT.

CDR3 in amino acids: CASSWEGALDGNEQFF. In nucleotides, the CDR3 is TGTGCCAGCAGCTGGGAGGGGGCGCTGGATGGCAATGAGCAGTTCTTC. The V gene is TRBV5-4, the J gene TRBJ2-1; tentatively, D is TRBD1 or TRBD2 (7 bases each). The CDR3 loop spans 16 amino acids. Germline values: CDR1 SGHNT, CDR2 YYREEE (reference sequence). V shed 3 bases and J shed 6 bases, with 19 bases lying between them.

The chain is built from TRBV19 and TRBJ1-2; TRBD1 might be the D (6 bases). There are 14 residues in the CDR3. Trimming left V 8 bases short and J 0 bases short, with 13 bases between. Germline CDR1 and CDR2: LNHDA and SQIVND (reference sequence). CDR3: CASQRTDSNYGYTF. Written as DNA, the CDR3 is TGTGCCAGTCAGCGGACAGACTCTAACTATGGCTACACCTTC. Full variable domain (rest looked up from reference TRBV19 and TRBJ1-2): DGGITQSPKYLFRKEGQNVTLSCEQNLNHDAMYWYRQDPGQGLRLIYYSQIVNDFQKGDIAEGYSVSREKKESFPLTVTSAQKNPTAFYLCASQRTDSNYGYTFGSGTRLTVV.